The 27 T cell receptor beta chains below were found in one sample sequenced in a study of blood T cell repertoires in COVID-19. Libraries were prepared by immunoSEQ multiplex PCR; TCRdb keeps only in-frame clonotypes and omits some of them. The sample carries 370,000 or so clones, around 87% recorded once. The sample consisted of PBMCs or T cells enriched from blood (not recorded which). These receptors were taken from a man aged 25-45 years who had recovered from COVID-19.

The rearrangement links TRBV9 to TRBJ1-2, with 7 bases that match TRBD1. J lost 7 bases, V lost 2 bases, and 11 bases had no gene match. The CDR3 covers 15 residues. CDR1 is SGDLS and CDR2 is YYNGEE in the germline V gene. The CDR3 nucleotides are TGTGCCAGCAGCGTCGGGGGACAGATACCGGGTGGCTACACCTTC. Translating gives CASSVGGQIPGGYTF. Full variable domain (missing parts from reference TRBV9 and TRBJ1-2): DSGVTQTPKHLITATGQRVTLRCSPRSGDLSVYWYQQSLDQGLQFLIQYYNGEERAKGNILERFSAQQFPDLHSELNLSSLELGDSALYFCASSVGGQIPGGYTFGSGTRLTVV.

The chain joins TRBV18 to TRBJ1-2; D gene uncertain. This CDR3 comprises 16 residues. Germline CDR1 reads KGHSH; CDR2 reads LQKENI. The V end lost 3 bases, the J end lost 2 bases, and 16 bases lay between the germline ends. CDR3 bases: TGTGCCAGCTCACCTCAAGGCTGGAACAGCAACTATGGCTACACCTTC. Residues: CASSPQGWNSNYGYTF.

This clone has a single count. The CDR3 bases are TGTGCCAGCAGTAGCCAGGTGATGAACACTGAAGCTTTCTTT. Translating it yields CASSSQVMNTEAFF. The J gene is TRBJ1-1, the V gene TRBV2; no reliable D call. Germline V lookup: CDR1 SNHLY, CDR2 FYNNEI. V was trimmed by 5 bases and J by 0 bases, leaving 10 bases between them. CDR3 length: 14 amino acids.

This CDR3 is CASSLNLNTEAFF. CDR3 DNA sequence: TGTGCCAGCAGCCTTAACTTGAACACTGAAGCTTTCTTT. V and J are TRBV27 and TRBJ1-1; no clear D. The V and J ends lost 6 bases and 0 bases respectively, with 8 bases between them. Germline values: CDR1 MNHEY, CDR2 SMNVEV (reference sequence). The CDR3 sequence is 13 residues long.

The chain joins TRBV6-1 to TRBJ1-1; 8 nucleotides align to TRBD1. V was pared by 0 bases and J by 6 bases, with 3 bases of the junction left unmatched. The germline V gene has CDR1 MNHNS and CDR2 SASEGT. This CDR3 spans 14 amino acids. CDR3 sequence: CASSEAYRGSEAFF. CDR3 in DNA: TGTGCCAGCAGTGAAGCGTACAGGGGGTCTGAAGCTTTCTTT.

The V and J genes are TRBV19 and TRBJ1-5; D is uncertain. Germline CDR1 LNHDA, CDR2 SQIVND (reference sequence). This CDR3 contains 14 residues. The germline V and J ends were trimmed by 7 bases and 1 base, with 11 bases remaining between them. The CDR3 sequence: CASIGGRSNQPQHF. CDR3 nucleotide sequence: TGTGCCAGTATCGGAGGACGCAGCAATCAGCCCCAGCATTTT.

The chain couples TRBV3-1 (or the pseudogene TRBV3-2) to TRBJ2-3; 8 bases map to TRBD2. The CDR3 sequence is 17 residues long. Trimming cost V 4 bases and J 7 bases; bases outside gene matches: 16. CDR1 LGHDT and CDR2 YNNKEL come from the germline V gene (reference sequence). Written as DNA, the CDR3 is TGTGCCAGCAGCCCCGGGGTACTAGCGGCTATGGGGAATACGCAGTATTTT. This sequence encodes CASSPGVLAAMGNTQYF.

J is TRBJ2-7 and V is TRBV18; D is unclear. V shed 1 base and J shed 4 bases, with 8 bases lying between them. Germline assignment: CDR1 KGHSH and CDR2 LQKENI. This CDR3 has 13 amino acids. CDR3 bases: TGTGCCAGCTCACCACAGGCGCGGTACGAGCAGTACTTC. Translation: CASSPQARYEQYF.

V and J are TRBV10-1 and TRBJ1-5, with D tentatively TRBD1 (5 bases). CDR3 size: 13 residues. Trimming took off 2 bases at V and 4 bases at J, with 6 bases between the two ends. Germline values: CDR1 WNHNN, CDR2 SYGVQD (reference sequence). CDR3 sequence reads: CASSERGNQPQHF. Here the CDR3 DNA reads TGCGCCAGCAGTGAGCGGGGGAATCAGCCCCAGCATTTT.

The V call is TRBV6-4, the J call TRBJ1-1, with D uncertain. Deletions cut 3 bases from V and 2 bases from J, with 7 bases between. Germline V gene sequence: CDR1 MRHNA, CDR2 SNTAGT. The CDR3 loop spans 13 amino acids. CDR3: CASSEAPNTEAFF. The CDR3 region has the DNA TGTGCCAGCAGTGAGGCCCCCAACACTGAAGCTTTCTTT.

This clone has just a few counts. The chain joins TRBV4-2 to TRBJ1-2; 8 positions agree with TRBD1. The CDR3 runs 16 residues. CDR1 and CDR2 (germline): LGHNA, YNFKEQ. V gave up 2 bases and J gave up 6 bases; unmatched junction bases: 11. CDR3 amino acids: CASSQWTGTGVNGYTF. Here the CDR3 DNA reads TGTGCCAGCAGCCAATGGACCGGGACAGGTGTCAATGGCTACACCTTC.

This clone came up once. The chain links TRBV27 to TRBJ1-1; weak D call: TRBD1 (5 bases). This CDR3 has 16 residues. Trimming removed 4 bases at V and 1 base at J, with 16 bases between. Germline V CDR1 and CDR2: MNHEY, SMNVEV (reference sequence). CDR3: CASSSRQGGKNTEAFF. The DNA of the CDR3 is TGTGCCAGCAGTTCGCGGCAGGGAGGGAAGAACACTGAAGCTTTCTTT.

The chain joins TRBV21-1 to TRBJ2-3; TRBD1 is the table's D call and was not checked against the DNA. TRBV21-1 is an annotated pseudogene. The CDR3 is 14 residues long. The CDR3 is CASSGSDRDDTQYF. The DNA for the CDR3 is TGTGCCAGCAGCGGGTCGGACAGGGACGATACGCAGTATTTT.

The chain links TRBV2 to TRBJ2-3; D is unclear. The V end was cut by 3 bases, the J end by 4 bases, with 14 bases between. The V gene's germline CDR1 is SNHLY and CDR2 FYNNEI. The CDR3 spans 15 residues. In DNA, the CDR3 is TGTGCCAGCAGTGATAGGAGCGAAAGAGCAGATACGCAGTATTTT. This translates into CASSDRSERADTQYF. Complete variable domain (other parts from reference TRBV2 and TRBJ2-3): EPEVTQTPSHQVTQMGQEVILRCVPISNHLYFYWYRQILGQKVEFLVSFYNNEISEKSEIFDDQFSVERPDGSNFTLKIRSTKLEDSAMYFCASSDRSERADTQYFGPGTRLTVL.

The V gene is TRBV5-6, the J gene TRBJ2-5, with 7 positions matching TRBD1. With V trimmed by 0 bases and J by 5 bases, 10 bases remained unmatched. Germline V lookup: CDR1 SGHDT, CDR2 YYEEEE. This CDR3 is built from 16 residues. CDR3 region: CASSLDGTGVRETQYF. The CDR3 bases are TGTGCCAGCAGCTTGGACGGTACAGGGGTTCGGGAGACCCAGTACTTC.

This chain links TRBV6-5 with TRBJ2-7; possible D gene TRBD2, 7 bases. CDR3 length equals 16 residues. Germline V gene lookup returns CDR1 MNHEY and CDR2 SVGAGI. V lost 2 bases to trimming and J lost 4 bases, with 18 bases between them. The CDR3: CASSYAGAGRRYEQYF. In nucleotides, the CDR3 is TGTGCCAGCAGTTACGCGGGGGCAGGCCGACGATACGAGCAGTACTTC.

J is TRBJ2-1 and V is TRBV11-3; the D gene is possibly TRBD1 (6 bases). This CDR3 region has 14 residues. The V end lost 3 bases, the J end lost 6 bases, and 12 bases lay between the germline ends. Germline assignment: CDR1 SGHNT and CDR2 YENEEA. CDR3 nucleotide sequence: TGTGCCAGCAGCTTGGGCAGGGGAAGCAATGAGCAGTTCTTC. This encodes CASSLGRGSNEQFF.

CDR3 residues: CASSLSRDTIQYF. CDR3 coding DNA: TGTGCCAGCAGCCTCTCGAGGGATACCATTCAGTACTTC. V gene TRBV7-9 combines with J gene TRBJ2-4; weak D call: TRBD2 (5 bases). This CDR3 is built from 13 residues. V lost 5 bases and J lost 9, with 14 bases in between. CDR1 SEHNR and CDR2 FQNEAQ come from the germline V gene (reference sequence).

This chain connects TRBV4-2 to TRBJ1-4; possible D gene TRBD1, 6 bases. The germline V and J ends were trimmed by 4 bases and 4 bases, with 10 bases remaining between them. Looked up from germline, CDR1 is LGHNA and CDR2 is YNFKEQ. This CDR3 region has 14 residues. CDR3 in DNA: TGTGCCAGCAGCCGGGGACAACTTAATGAAAAACTGTTTTTT. It specifies CASSRGQLNEKLFF.

V usage is TRBV18 and J usage is TRBJ2-7, with 9 bases identical to TRBD1. Unmatched junction bases numbered 8, after V lost 5 bases and J lost 6 bases. CDR1 and CDR2 (germline): KGHSH, LQKENI. The CDR3 runs to 14 residues. CDR3 in amino acids: CASSSRDRVSEQYF. The DNA for the CDR3 is TGTGCCAGCTCATCGCGGGACAGGGTTAGCGAGCAGTACTTC. Together with reference TRBV18 and TRBJ2-7, the CDR3 gives the full variable domain: NAGVMQNPRHLVRRRGQEARLRCSPMKGHSHVYWYRQLPEEGLKFMVYLQKENIIDESGMPKERFSAEFPKEGPSILRIQQVVRGDSAAYFCASSSRDRVSEQYFGPGTRLTVT.

Concerning this clone itself: Distinct nucleotide sequences in the sample also encode this CDR3. V gene TRBV5-1 combines with J gene TRBJ2-7; 10 bases agree with TRBD1. The CDR3 length is 14 residues. Germline V gene lookup returns CDR1 SGHRS and CDR2 YFSETQ. The V segment lost 3 bases and the J segment 2 bases; nucleotides outside the gene matches: 2. DNA for the CDR3: TGCGCCAGCAGCTCCGGGACAGGGGCCTACGAGCAGTACTTC. Translated, it gives CASSSGTGAYEQYF.

V is TRBV2 and J is TRBJ1-2; no firm D call. The germline V gene has CDR1 SNHLY and CDR2 FYNNEI. The CDR3 totals 14 residues. V lost 7 bases and J 4 bases, leaving 16 bases between the germline ends. The CDR3 spells CASTPEVPVYGYTF. In DNA, the CDR3 is TGTGCCAGCACCCCAGAGGTACCCGTCTATGGCTACACCTTC.

This chain uses TRBV23-1 with TRBJ1-1; the match to TRBD1 covers 11 bases. TRBV23-1 is classed as an ORF, of uncertain function. V was pared by 2 bases and J by 5 bases, with 4 bases of the junction left unmatched. The CDR3 covers 15 residues. Here the CDR3 reads CASSQQDRGQTEAFF. The CDR3 DNA follows: TGCGCCAGCAGTCAACAGGACAGGGGGCAGACTGAAGCTTTCTTT.

The gene calls are TRBV7-8 and TRBJ1-5; D possibly corresponds to TRBD1 (6 bases). Trimming shortened V by 5 bases and J by 7 bases, and 15 bases separated the two germline ends. CDR1 SGHVS and CDR2 FQNEAQ come from the germline V gene. This CDR3 contains 14 residues. DNA for the CDR3: TGTGCCAGCAGCCCTAACAGGGTTGGGCAGCCCCAGCATTTT. Protein: CASSPNRVGQPQHF.

This clone was detected once. The chain joins TRBV27 to TRBJ2-7; weak D call: TRBD2 (6 bases). The CDR3 runs to 14 residues. CDR1 MNHEY and CDR2 SMNVEV come from the germline V gene (reference sequence). V shed 6 bases and J shed 2 bases, with 14 bases lying between them. The CDR3 region is CASSLKAGTYEQYF. In nucleotides, the CDR3 is TGTGCCAGCAGCTTAAAGGCGGGGACCTACGAGCAGTACTTC.

This clone showed up just once. This chain uses TRBV27 with TRBJ2-1; no definite D call. There are 13 residues in the CDR3. Trimming left V 5 bases short and J 9 bases short, with 14 bases between. Germline V gene sequence: CDR1 MNHEY, CDR2 SMNVEV (reference sequence). In DNA form, the CDR3 reads TGTGCCAGCAGTCAATCACTTGTTCCTGAGCAGTTCTTC. Its translation is CASSQSLVPEQFF.

The chain employs TRBV7-8 and TRBJ1-1; unclear D gene. Trimming removed 5 bases from V and 0 bases from J, with 13 bases in between. The CDR3 spans 15 residues. The germline V gene has CDR1 SGHVS and CDR2 FQNEAQ. CDR3 sequence (DNA): TGTGCCAGCAGCCTTTCGTCGAACTTGAACACTGAAGCTTTCTTT. It translates to CASSLSSNLNTEAFF.